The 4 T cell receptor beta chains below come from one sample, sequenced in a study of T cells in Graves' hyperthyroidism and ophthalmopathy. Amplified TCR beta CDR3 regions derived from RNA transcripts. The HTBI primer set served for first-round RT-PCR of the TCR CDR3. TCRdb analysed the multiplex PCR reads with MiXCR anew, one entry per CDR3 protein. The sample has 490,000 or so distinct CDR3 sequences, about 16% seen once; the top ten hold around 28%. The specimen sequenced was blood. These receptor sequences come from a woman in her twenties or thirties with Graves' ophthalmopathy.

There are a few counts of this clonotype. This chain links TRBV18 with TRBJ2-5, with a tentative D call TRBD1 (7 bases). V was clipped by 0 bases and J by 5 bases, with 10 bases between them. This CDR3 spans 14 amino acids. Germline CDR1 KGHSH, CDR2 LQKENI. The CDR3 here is CASSPPPGGETQYF. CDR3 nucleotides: TGTGCCAGCTCACCACCCCCAGGGGGGGAGACCCAGTACTTC.

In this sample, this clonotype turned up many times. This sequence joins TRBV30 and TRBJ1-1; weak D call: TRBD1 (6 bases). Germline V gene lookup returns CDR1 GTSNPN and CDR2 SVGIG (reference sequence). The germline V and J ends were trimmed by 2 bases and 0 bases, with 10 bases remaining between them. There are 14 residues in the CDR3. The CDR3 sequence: CAWSPGHLNTEAFF. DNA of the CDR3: TGTGCCTGGAGTCCGGGACACCTGAACACTGAAGCTTTCTTT. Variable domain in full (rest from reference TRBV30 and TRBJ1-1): SQTIHQWPATLVQPVGSPLSLECTVEGTSNPNLYWYRQAAGRGLQLLFYSVGIGQISSEVPQNLSASRPQDRQFILSSKKLLLSDSGFYLCAWSPGHLNTEAFFGQGTRLTVV.

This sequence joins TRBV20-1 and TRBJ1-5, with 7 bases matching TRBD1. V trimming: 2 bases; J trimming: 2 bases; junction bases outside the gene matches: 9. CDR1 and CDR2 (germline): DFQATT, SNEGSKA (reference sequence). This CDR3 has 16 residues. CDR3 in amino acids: CSARPTTGTGNQPQHF. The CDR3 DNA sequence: TGCAGTGCTAGACCTACTACCGGGACAGGCAATCAGCCCCAGCATTTT.

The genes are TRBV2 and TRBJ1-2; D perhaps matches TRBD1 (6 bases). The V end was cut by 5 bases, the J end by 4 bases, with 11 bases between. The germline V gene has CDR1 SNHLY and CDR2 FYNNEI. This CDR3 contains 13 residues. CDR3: CASSPSRGYGYTF. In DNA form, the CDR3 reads TGTGCCAGCAGTCCGAGCAGGGGCTATGGCTACACCTTC.